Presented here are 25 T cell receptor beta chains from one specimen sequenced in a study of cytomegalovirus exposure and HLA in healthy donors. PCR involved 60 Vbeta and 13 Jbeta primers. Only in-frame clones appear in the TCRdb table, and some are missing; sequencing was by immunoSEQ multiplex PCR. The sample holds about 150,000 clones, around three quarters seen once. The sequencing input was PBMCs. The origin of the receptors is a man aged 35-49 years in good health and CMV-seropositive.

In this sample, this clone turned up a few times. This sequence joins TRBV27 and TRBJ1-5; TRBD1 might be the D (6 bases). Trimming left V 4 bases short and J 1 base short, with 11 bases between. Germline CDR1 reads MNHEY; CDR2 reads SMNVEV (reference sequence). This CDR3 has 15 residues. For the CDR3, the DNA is TGTGCCAGCAGTTCACAGGGTGTCAGCAATCAGCCCCAGCATTTT. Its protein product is CASSSQGVSNQPQHF.

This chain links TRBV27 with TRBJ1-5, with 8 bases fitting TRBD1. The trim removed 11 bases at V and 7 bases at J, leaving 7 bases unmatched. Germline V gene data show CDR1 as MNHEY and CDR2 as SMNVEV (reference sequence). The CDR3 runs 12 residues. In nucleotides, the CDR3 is TGTGCCGGACACAGGGGGAACCAGCCCCAGCATTTT. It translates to CAGHRGNQPQHF.

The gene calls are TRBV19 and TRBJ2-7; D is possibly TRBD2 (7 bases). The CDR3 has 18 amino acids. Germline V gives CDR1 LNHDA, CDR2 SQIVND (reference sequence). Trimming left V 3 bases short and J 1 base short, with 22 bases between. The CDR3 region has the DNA TGTGCCAGTAGTATTCGCGGGTCGGGGGGCCTCGGGTCCTACGAGCAGTACTTC. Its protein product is CASSIRGSGGLGSYEQYF.

DNA for the CDR3: TGTGCCAGCAGCTTAAGACAAAGCACAGATACGCAGTATTTT. It translates to CASSLRQSTDTQYF. The chain is built from TRBV7-2 and TRBJ2-3, with no clear D. Germline V gene lookup returns CDR1 SGHTA and CDR2 FQGNSA. V lost 2 bases, J lost 0 bases, and 6 bases lay in between. This CDR3 spans 14 amino acids. Drawing the rest from reference TRBV7-2 and TRBJ2-3, the complete variable domain is GAGVSQSPSNKVTEKGKDVELRCDPISGHTALYWYRQSLGQGLEFLIYFQGNSAPDKSGLPSDRFSAERTGGSVSTLTIQRTQQEDSAVYLCASSLRQSTDTQYFGPGTRLTVL.

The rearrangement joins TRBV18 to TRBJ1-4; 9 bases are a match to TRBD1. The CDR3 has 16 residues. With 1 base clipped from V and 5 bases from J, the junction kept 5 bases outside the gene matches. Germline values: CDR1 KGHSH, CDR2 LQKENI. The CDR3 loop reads CASSPRNTGGNEKLFF. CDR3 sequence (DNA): TGTGCCAGCTCACCACGTAATACAGGGGGCAATGAAAAACTGTTTTTT. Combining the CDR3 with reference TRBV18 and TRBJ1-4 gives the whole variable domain NAGVMQNPRHLVRRRGQEARLRCSPMKGHSHVYWYRQLPEEGLKFMVYLQKENIIDESGMPKERFSAEFPKEGPSILRIQQVVRGDSAAYFCASSPRNTGGNEKLFFGSGTQLSVL.

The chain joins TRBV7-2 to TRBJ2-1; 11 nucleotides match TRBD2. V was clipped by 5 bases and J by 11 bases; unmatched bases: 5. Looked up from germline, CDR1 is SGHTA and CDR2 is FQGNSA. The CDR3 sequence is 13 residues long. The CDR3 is CASSQGLAEKQFF. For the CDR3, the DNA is TGTGCCAGCAGCCAGGGACTAGCGGAGAAGCAGTTCTTC.

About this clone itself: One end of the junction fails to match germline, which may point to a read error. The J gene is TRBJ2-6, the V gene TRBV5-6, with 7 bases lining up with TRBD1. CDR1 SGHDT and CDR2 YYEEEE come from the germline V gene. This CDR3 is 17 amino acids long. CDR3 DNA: TGTGCCAGCAGCTTGAGACAGGGAATCTACAGGGCCAACGGCCTGACTTTC. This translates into CASSLRQGIYRANGLTF.

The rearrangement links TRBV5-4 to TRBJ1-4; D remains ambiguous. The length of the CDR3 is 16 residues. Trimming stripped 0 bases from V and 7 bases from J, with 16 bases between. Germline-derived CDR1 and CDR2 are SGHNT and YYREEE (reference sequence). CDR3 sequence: CASSLGGRVSGEKLFF. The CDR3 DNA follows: TGTGCCAGCAGCTTGGGCGGGCGGGTTTCTGGTGAAAAACTGTTTTTT.

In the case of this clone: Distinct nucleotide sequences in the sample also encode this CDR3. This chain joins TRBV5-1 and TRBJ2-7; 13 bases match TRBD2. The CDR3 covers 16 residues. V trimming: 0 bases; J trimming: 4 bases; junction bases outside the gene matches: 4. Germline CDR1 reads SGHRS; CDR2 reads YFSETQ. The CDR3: CASSLGGTSGTYEQYF. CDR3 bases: TGCGCCAGCAGCTTGGGGGGGACTAGCGGGACTTACGAGCAGTACTTC.

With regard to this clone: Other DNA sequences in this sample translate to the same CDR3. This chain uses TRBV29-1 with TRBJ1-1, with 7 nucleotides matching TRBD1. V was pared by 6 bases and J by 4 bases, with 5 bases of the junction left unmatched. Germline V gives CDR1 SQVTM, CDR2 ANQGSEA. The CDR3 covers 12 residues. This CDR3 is CSVTQGGTEAFF. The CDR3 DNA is TGCAGCGTGACTCAGGGGGGCACTGAAGCTTTCTTT.

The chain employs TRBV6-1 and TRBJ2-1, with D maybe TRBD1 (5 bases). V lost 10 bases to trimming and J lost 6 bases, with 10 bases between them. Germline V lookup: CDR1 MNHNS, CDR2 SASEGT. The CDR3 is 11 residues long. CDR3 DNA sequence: TGTGCCATCCGACAGAGCAATGAGCAGTTCTTC. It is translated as CAIRQSNEQFF.

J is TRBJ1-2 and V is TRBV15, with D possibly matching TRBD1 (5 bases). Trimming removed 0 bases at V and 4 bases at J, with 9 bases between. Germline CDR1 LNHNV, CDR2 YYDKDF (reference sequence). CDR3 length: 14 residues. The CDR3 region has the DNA TGTGCCACCAGCAGAGATCAGGGAGGCTATGGCTACACCTTC. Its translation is CATSRDQGGYGYTF.

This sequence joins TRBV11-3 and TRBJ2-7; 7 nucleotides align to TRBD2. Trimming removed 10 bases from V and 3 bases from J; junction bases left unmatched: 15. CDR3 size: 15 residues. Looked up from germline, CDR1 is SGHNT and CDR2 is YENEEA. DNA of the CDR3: TGTGCCATACCGACTAGCTCCCGAGCTGGCTACGAGCAGTACTTC. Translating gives CAIPTSSRAGYEQYF.

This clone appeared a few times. CDR3 sequence: CASSQALLETQYF. The CDR3, as DNA: TGCGCCAGCAGCCAAGCCCTCCTTGAGACCCAGTACTTC. J is TRBJ2-5 and V is TRBV4-1; D remains ambiguous. V was shortened by 1 base and J by 5 bases, with 8 bases between the two germline ends. Looked up from germline, CDR1 is MGHRA and CDR2 is YSYEKL. This CDR3 has 13 residues.

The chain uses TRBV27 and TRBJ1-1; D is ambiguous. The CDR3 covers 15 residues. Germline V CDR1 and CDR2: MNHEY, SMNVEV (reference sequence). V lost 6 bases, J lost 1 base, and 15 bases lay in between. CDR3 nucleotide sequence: TGTGCCAGCAGGACCCAGGTGTTGAGGAACACTGAAGCTTTCTTT. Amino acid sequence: CASRTQVLRNTEAFF.

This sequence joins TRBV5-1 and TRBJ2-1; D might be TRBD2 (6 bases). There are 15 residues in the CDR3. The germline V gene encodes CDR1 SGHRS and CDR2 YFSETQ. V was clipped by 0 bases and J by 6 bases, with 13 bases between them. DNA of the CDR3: TGCGCCAGCAGCTTGGTCCCGGGAGTAAGCAATGAGCAGTTCTTC. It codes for CASSLVPGVSNEQFF.

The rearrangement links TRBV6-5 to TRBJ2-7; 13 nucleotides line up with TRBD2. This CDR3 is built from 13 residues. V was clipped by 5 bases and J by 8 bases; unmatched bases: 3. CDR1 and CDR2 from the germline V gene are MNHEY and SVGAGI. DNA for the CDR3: TGTGCCAGCAGTACGGGACTAGCGGGGAAGCAGTACTTC. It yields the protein CASSTGLAGKQYF.

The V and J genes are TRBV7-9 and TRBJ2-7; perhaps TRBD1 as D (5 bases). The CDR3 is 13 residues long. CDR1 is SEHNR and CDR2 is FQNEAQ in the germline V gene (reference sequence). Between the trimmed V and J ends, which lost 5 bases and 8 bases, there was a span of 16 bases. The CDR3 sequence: CASSEPLGHQQYF. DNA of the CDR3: TGTGCCAGCAGCGAGCCGTTGGGGCACCAGCAGTACTTC.

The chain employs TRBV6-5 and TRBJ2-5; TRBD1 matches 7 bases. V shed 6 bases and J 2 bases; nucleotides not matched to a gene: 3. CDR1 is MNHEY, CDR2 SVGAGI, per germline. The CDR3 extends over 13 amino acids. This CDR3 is CASRTDRQETQYF. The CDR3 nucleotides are TGTGCCAGCAGAACGGACAGGCAAGAGACCCAGTACTTC.

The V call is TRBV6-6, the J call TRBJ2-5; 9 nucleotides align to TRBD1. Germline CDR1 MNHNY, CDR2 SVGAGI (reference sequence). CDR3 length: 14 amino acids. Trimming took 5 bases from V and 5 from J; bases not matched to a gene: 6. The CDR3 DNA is TGTGCCAGCAGTCTACAGGGGGCGGGGGAGACCCAGTACTTC. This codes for CASSLQGAGETQYF.

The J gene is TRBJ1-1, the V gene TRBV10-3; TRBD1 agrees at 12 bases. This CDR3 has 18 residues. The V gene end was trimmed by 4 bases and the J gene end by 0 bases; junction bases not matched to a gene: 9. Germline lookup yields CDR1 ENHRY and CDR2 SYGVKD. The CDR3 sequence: CAISVRGGTGGMNTEAFF. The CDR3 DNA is TGTGCCATCAGTGTACGGGGGGGGACAGGGGGCATGAACACTGAAGCTTTCTTT.

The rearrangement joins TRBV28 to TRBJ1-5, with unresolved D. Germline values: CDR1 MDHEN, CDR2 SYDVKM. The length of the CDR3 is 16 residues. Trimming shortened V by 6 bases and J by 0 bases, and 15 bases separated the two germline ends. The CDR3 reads CASRSRRGNSNQPQHF. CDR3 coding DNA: TGTGCCAGCAGATCGAGGCGGGGAAATAGCAATCAGCCCCAGCATTTT.

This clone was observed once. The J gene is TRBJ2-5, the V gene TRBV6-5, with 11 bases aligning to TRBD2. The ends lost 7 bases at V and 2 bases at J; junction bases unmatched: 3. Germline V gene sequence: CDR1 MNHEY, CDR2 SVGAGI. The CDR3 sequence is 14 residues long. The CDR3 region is CASTGTSGQETQYF. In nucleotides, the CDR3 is TGTGCCAGCACCGGGACTAGCGGACAAGAGACCCAGTACTTC.

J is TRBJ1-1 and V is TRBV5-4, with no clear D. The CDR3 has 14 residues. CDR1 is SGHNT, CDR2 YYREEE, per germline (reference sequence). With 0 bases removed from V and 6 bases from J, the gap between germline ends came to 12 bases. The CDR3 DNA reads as TGTGCCAGCAGCTTGGGAGTGGAGGGCGCTGAAGCTTTCTTT. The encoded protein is CASSLGVEGAEAFF.

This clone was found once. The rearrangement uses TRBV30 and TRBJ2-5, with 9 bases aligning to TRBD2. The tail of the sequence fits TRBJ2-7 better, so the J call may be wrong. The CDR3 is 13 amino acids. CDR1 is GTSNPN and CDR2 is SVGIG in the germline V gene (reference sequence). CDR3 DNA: TGTGCCGGCCAAGGGCTAGCGGGAAACGAGCAGTACTTC. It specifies CAGQGLAGNEQYF.